This TCR beta chain was sequenced in a study of CD39 and CD103 CD8 tumor-infiltrating T cells (dated by TCRdb to the late 2010s). With respect to the entire study: Repertoire comparisons were shown for an HPV-positive HNSCC, an HPV-negative HNSCC, an ovarian cancer and a melanoma patient. Deep sequencing of TCRbeta CDR3 was used to compare the repertoires of CD8 TIL subsets, defined by CD103 and CD39, against those of peripheral memory CD8 T cells. The research as a whole found: DP CD8 TILs appeared to be more oligoclonal than DN and SP CD8 TILs and blood memory CD8 T cells, with about 56-90% covered by the top 30 clonotypes. Clonotypes from DP TILs were seldom detected in blood or uninvolved lymph node, while clonotypes from DN TILs overlapped to a large extent with peripheral memory CD8 repertoires.

No therapy was being received by patients at the time of sample collection, although prior treatments had ranged from chemotherapy, radiotherapy, surgery and immunotherapy to none. Thawed cells were enriched for T lymphocytes with a negative-selection kit, adding EpCAM beads for tumor-infiltrating lymphocytes. Memory CD8 T cells were sorted using a CD8+CD4-CD45RA- gate, without regard to whether the cells expressed CCR7. Before analysis, peripheral blood mononuclear cells were separated on a Ficoll-Paque PLUS gradient and then cryopreserved. Populations were sorted to roughly 99% purity on a FACSAria II, and cell pellets were frozen for TCR sequencing without culture. Regarding this clone: Its binding antigen is unknown. No base quality values were provided; no much bigger clone lies one nucleotide off.

For each subset, genomic DNA was extracted from roughly 10,000 to 100,000 sorted cells using the DNeasy Blood and Tissue Kit. TCRbeta V-J or V-D-J regions were sequenced and mapped by the immunoSEQ service, with coverage above 10x per sample. The authors' analysis ran thus. The analysis included only productive rearrangements exported from the immunoSEQ Analyzer platform, and clonality was assessed using the 500 most abundant clones. The Morisita-Horn similarity index and the Jaccard index were used to quantify repertoire overlap between populations. Morisita-Horn similarity between CD8 T-cell subset TCR repertoires was measured in over five cancer patients. TCRdb retrieved this table from immuneACCESS and kept in-frame rearrangements only. Not all clones are present; in checked studies, unresolved V genes account for under half, and no reason is known for the remainder. The DNA gave D and trimming, while V, J and clone size come from that table. The sample includes roughly 15,000 clones, with about 89% observed a single time. The ten largest clones capture around 4% of the sample.

For CDR1 and CDR2, the germline V gene lists MDHEN and SYDVKM. The CDR3 runs 15 residues from the cysteine to the phenylalanine. The kept DNA is CDR3 alone, 45 bases in frame from the first base. V has 4 bases trimmed and J has 6 bases trimmed; junction bases matching no gene number 6. In this chain, TRBV28 is recombined with TRBJ1-6; TRBD1 matches 7 bases in the middle. The TCR sequence derives from a human donor with head and neck squamous cell carcinoma. Sequencing input: CD8+ T cells sorted from blood. Taken with the paper, the label for cell subset or site translates to: total memory CD8 T cells (CD45RA-CCR7+/-) from blood or uninvolved lymph node. The CDR3 loop reads CASSSYRGTNSPLHF. The nucleotide sequence is given as TGTGCCAGCAGTTCGTACAGGGGAACTAATTCACCCCTCCACTTT.